A single sample is the source of the 6 T cell receptor beta chains below, sequenced in a study of blood T cells in healthy people across ages. The authors ran a second PCR of roughly 6 to 11 cycles using a sample-barcoded 5' primer and a J-beta primer mix. TCRdb reprocessed the 5' RACE reads with MiXCR, giving one entry per CDR3 protein. The data contain 580,000 or so distinct CDR3 sequences, around 48% of them singletons. The sample taken for sequencing was blood. The source is a man at least 80 years old in good health.

On this clonotype: Compared with germline, one end of the junction differs, possibly owing to a read error. This chain joins TRBV7-7 and TRBJ2-1; D is possibly TRBD1 (6 bases). The germline V gene has CDR1 SSHAT and CDR2 FNYEAQ (reference sequence). The length of the CDR3 is 14 residues. The CDR3 sequence is CASSSGHPRDEQFF. CDR3 coding DNA: TGTGCTAGCAGCTCGGGACATCCGCGCGATGAGCAGTTCTTC.

This clonotype turned up a few times. A much bigger clone sits one base away, suggesting this may be a read error. This chain joins TRBV6-5 and TRBJ2-7; D unresolved. This CDR3 comprises 13 residues. Germline V CDR1 and CDR2: MNHEY, SVGAGI. V dropped 6 bases and J dropped 5 bases, with 14 bases sitting between them. This CDR3 reads CASRPPGPHEQYF. CDR3 bases: TGTGCCAGCAGACCCCCTGGTCCCCACGAGCAGTACTTC.

This chain uses TRBV6-6 with TRBJ2-5; D perhaps matches TRBD1 (7 bases). Trimming removed 4 bases from V and 9 bases from J, with 24 bases in between. The CDR3 contains 16 residues. CDR1 MNHNY and CDR2 SVGAGI come from the germline V gene (reference sequence). The CDR3 DNA sequence: TGTGCCAGCAGTTCCCCCACACGACAGGGCCGCGGGGCCCAGTACTTC. Protein sequence: CASSSPTRQGRGAQYF.

This clonotype was counted at least ten times. This rearrangement joins TRBV6-6 to TRBJ2-7; 7 nucleotides agree with TRBD2. V lost 1 base, J lost 0 bases, and 3 bases stayed unmatched. The CDR3 runs to 15 residues. Looked up from germline, CDR1 is MNHNY and CDR2 is SVGAGI (reference sequence). CDR3 in DNA: TGTGCCAGCAGTTACTGGGCTAGCGGCTCCTACGAGCAGTACTTC. It is translated as CASSYWASGSYEQYF.

The chain joins TRBV7-6 to TRBJ2-5; D unresolved. Germline V gene lookup returns CDR1 SGHVS and CDR2 FNYEAQ. This CDR3 spans 13 amino acids. The V and J ends lost 1 base and 4 bases respectively, with 7 bases between them. The CDR3 DNA follows: TGTGCCAGCAGCTTAGGCAGTATAGAGACCCAGTACTTC. This translates into CASSLGSIETQYF. Full variable domain (remainder filled in from reference TRBV7-6 and TRBJ2-5): GAGVSQSPRYKVTKRGQDVALRCDPISGHVSLYWYRQALGQGPEFLTYFNYEAQQDKSGLPNDRFSAERPEGSISTLTIQRTEQRDSAMYRCASSLGSIETQYFGPGTRLLVL.

This clonotype was observed a handful of times. The chain employs TRBV5-1 and TRBJ2-1; 10 bases are shared with TRBD2. CDR1 and CDR2 (germline): SGHRS, YFSETQ. V lost 4 bases to trimming and J lost 2 bases; unmatched junction nucleotides: 9. This CDR3 has 17 residues. CDR3 in amino acids: CASSPILAGATYNEQFF. CDR3 nucleotides: TGCGCCAGCAGCCCTATTCTAGCGGGGGCGACCTACAATGAGCAGTTCTTC.